This T cell receptor beta chain appears in the sequencing data of a study of T cells in Graves' hyperthyroidism and ophthalmopathy. Study-level results: Within blood appeared most thyroid clonotypes that had expanded above 0.001.

The sample holds many counts of this clonotype. Its specificity is not known. V was shortened by 5 bases and J by 4 bases, with 17 bases between the two germline ends. The CDR3 runs to 15 residues. Any patient presenting with uncontrolled infection, other autoimmune disease, pregnancy or lactation was left out. Used for diagnoses were clinical symptoms, serum thyroxine and TRAb, thyroid ultrasound and orbital computed tomography. Regions amplified from RNA transcripts were the TCR beta CDR3 regions. First-round RT-PCR with HTBI primers amplified the TCR CDR3 region. TCRdb processed the multiplex PCR reads anew with MiXCR; each CDR3 protein has one entry. The repertoire holds a few hundred thousand distinct CDR3 sequences, with less than 20% as singletons.

The source material was blood. The chain is built from TRBV12-3 or TRBV12-4 and TRBJ1-1, with D perhaps matching TRBD1 (5 bases). This TCR was sampled from a man aged 18 to 30 with Graves' ophthalmopathy. In DNA, the CDR3 is TGTGCCAGCAGTCCCCCAGGGAGTTGGGGCACTGAAGCTTTCTTT. Its protein product is CASSPPGSWGTEAFF.